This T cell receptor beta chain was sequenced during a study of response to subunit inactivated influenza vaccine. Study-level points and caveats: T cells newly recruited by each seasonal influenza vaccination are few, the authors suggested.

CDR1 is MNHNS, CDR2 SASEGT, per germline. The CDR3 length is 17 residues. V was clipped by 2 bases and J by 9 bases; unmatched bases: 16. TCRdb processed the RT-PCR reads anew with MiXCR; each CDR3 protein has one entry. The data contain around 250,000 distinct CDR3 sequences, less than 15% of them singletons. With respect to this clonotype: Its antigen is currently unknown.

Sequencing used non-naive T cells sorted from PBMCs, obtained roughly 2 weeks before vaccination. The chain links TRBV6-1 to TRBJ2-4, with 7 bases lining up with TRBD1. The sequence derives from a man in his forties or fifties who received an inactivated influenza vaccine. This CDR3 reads CASSEPRQGPFGSIQYF. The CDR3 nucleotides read TGTGCCAGCAGTGAACCGAGACAGGGCCCCTTCGGAAGCATTCAGTACTTC.